Detailed here is one T cell receptor (beta chain). These data come from a study of blood T cell repertoires in COVID-19. TCRdb's copy holds only in-frame clones and misses some; the assay was immunoSEQ multiplex PCR. The profile shows a few hundred thousand clones, roughly 82% of them singletons. Germline CDR1 and CDR2: SGHNT and YYREEE (reference sequence). The V end was cut by 1 base, the J end by 0 bases, with 11 bases between. CDR3 length equals 15 residues. This chain links TRBV5-4 with TRBJ2-7, with D possibly matching TRBD2 (6 bases). Sequenced material: peripheral blood. This receptor was taken from a woman between 45 and 65 years old with acute or convalescent COVID-19. The CDR3 region is CASSLPGGISYEQYF. As DNA, the CDR3 is TGTGCCAGCAGCTTGCCGGGCGGGATCTCCTACGAGCAGTACTTC.